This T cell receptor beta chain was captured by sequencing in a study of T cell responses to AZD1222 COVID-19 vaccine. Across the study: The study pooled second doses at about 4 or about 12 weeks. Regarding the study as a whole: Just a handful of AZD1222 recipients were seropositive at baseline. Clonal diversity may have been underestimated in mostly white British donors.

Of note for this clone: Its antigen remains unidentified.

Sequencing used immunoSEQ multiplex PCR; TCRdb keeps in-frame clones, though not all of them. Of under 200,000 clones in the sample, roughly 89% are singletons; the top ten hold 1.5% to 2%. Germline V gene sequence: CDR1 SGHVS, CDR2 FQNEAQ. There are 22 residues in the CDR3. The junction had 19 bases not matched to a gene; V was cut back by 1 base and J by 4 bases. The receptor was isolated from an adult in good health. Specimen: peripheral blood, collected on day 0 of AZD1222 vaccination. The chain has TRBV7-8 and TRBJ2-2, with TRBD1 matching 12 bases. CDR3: CASSLVAPGQGAALMGTGELFF. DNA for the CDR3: TGTGCCAGCAGCTTAGTGGCACCGGGACAGGGGGCAGCGTTGATGGGCACCGGGGAGCTGTTTTTT.